The 28 T cell receptor beta chains below were found in one sample sequenced in a study of blood T cell repertoires in COVID-19. Using immunoSEQ multiplex PCR, the repertoire was profiled, and TCRdb retains in-frame clones only, with some absent. The sample records a few hundred thousand clones, roughly 90% being singletons. Material for sequencing was PBMCs or T cells enriched from blood (not recorded which). The receptors derive from a woman younger than 35 who had recovered from COVID-19.

The V and J genes are TRBV19 and TRBJ1-1, with D possibly TRBD1 on 6 matching bases. CDR3 size: 14 residues. Germline V gene data show CDR1 as LNHDA and CDR2 as SQIVND (reference sequence). Between the trimmed V and J ends, which lost 8 bases and 3 bases, there was a span of 16 bases. In DNA, the CDR3 is TGTGCCAGTTCCTTCAGGGGAGAGGACACTGAAGCTTTCTTT. It translates to CASSFRGEDTEAFF.

The genes are TRBV5-4 and TRBJ1-2; D gene ambiguous. The CDR3 is 14 amino acids. Trimming removed 0 bases at V and 4 bases at J, with 10 bases between. In germline, CDR1 is SGHNT, CDR2 YYREEE (reference sequence). CDR3 coding DNA: TGTGCCAGCAGCTTGGTCGGGGTCGGCTATGGCTACACCTTC. It encodes CASSLVGVGYGYTF.

This clone was seen a single time. The chain joins TRBV28 to TRBJ1-5, with a tentative D call TRBD1 (5 bases). The CDR3 spans 15 residues. From germline, CDR1 is MDHEN and CDR2 SYDVKM. Deletions cut 8 bases from V and 0 bases from J, with 14 bases between. CDR3 sequence (DNA): TGTGCCAGCGGCCTCGGGGGGACTAGCAATCAGCCCCAGCATTTT. This translates into CASGLGGTSNQPQHF.

The V gene is TRBV30, the J gene TRBJ2-5, with 13 bases identical to TRBD2. Germline loops: CDR1 GTSNPN, CDR2 SVGIG (reference sequence). CDR3 length equals 19 residues. V dropped 1 base and J dropped 0; count of bases not matched to a gene: 11. The CDR3 loop reads CAWSDTPGLAGIYQETQYF. The CDR3 DNA sequence: TGTGCCTGGAGTGACACTCCGGGACTAGCGGGGATCTACCAAGAGACCCAGTACTTC.

The chain uses TRBV30 and TRBJ1-3; the D gene is possibly TRBD1 (5 bases). Germline V gives CDR1 GTSNPN, CDR2 SVGIG (reference sequence). This CDR3 region has 14 residues. V gave up 7 bases and J gave up 0 bases, with 13 bases separating them. In DNA, the CDR3 is TGTGCCTTGGGGAACGGGGGCTCTGGAAACACCATATATTTT. Translating it yields CALGNGGSGNTIYF.

This clone has a single count. The chain combines TRBV7-2 with TRBJ1-4; 9 bases map to TRBD1. The CDR3 covers 16 residues. Germline assignment: CDR1 SGHTA and CDR2 FQGNSA. V was pared by 2 bases and J by 8 bases, with 9 bases of the junction left unmatched. CDR3 residues: CASSLSGGQGGEKLFF. The CDR3 nucleotides read TGTGCCAGCAGCTTAAGCGGGGGACAGGGTGGCGAAAAACTGTTTTTT.

V gene TRBV6-2 or TRBV6-3 combines with J gene TRBJ2-1, with 12 bases lining up with TRBD2. Germline CDR1 and CDR2: MNHEY and SVGEGT. CDR3 length: 16 residues. The J segment lost 10 bases and the V segment lost 6 bases, leaving 13 bases of the junction unmatched. CDR3 residues: CASSPHRLAGEGEQFF. The CDR3 nucleotides read TGTGCCAGCAGCCCCCACCGACTAGCGGGAGAAGGAGAGCAGTTCTTC.

This chain joins TRBV9 and TRBJ1-1; 8 nucleotides align to TRBD1. Germline V CDR1 and CDR2: SGDLS, YYNGEE. The CDR3 contains 13 residues. Unmatched junction bases numbered 1, after V lost 0 bases and J lost 6 bases. The CDR3 nucleotides read TGTGCCAGCAGCGTAGGGACAGGGCCTGAAGCTTTCTTT. It codes for CASSVGTGPEAFF.

As DNA, the CDR3 is TGTGCCACTTCCCAGGGGGGCACTGAAGCTTTCTTT. Encoded protein: CATSQGGTEAFF. The V gene is TRBV6-4, the J gene TRBJ1-1; TRBD1 agrees at 7 bases. Per germline, CDR1 MRHNA and CDR2 SNTAGT. V lost 10 bases to trimming and J lost 4 bases; unmatched junction nucleotides: 6. The CDR3 is 12 amino acids.

This clone has only one observation. This sequence joins TRBV18 and TRBJ1-2; D is ambiguous. Trimming removed 4 bases at V and 6 bases at J, with 9 bases between. The CDR3 spans 12 residues. The germline gives CDR1 KGHSH, CDR2 LQKENI. The CDR3 DNA sequence: TGTGCCAGCTCACAATGGGCCAATGGCTACACCTTC. Translation gives CASSQWANGYTF.

The rearrangement uses TRBV13 and TRBJ2-3; 8 nucleotides line up with TRBD2. V lost 4 bases and J lost 2; bases outside the gene matches: 11. CDR1 is PRHDT, CDR2 FYEKMQ, per germline (reference sequence). The CDR3 consists of 17 residues. The DNA of the CDR3 is TGTGCCAGCAGCTCTACCCTTAGCGGGGAATACACAGATACGCAGTATTTT. Its translation is CASSSTLSGEYTDTQYF.

The CDR3 DNA reads TGTGCCAGCAGTCCACAAAAGACCCAGTACTTC. It encodes CASSPQKTQYF. V gene TRBV12-3 or TRBV12-4 combines with J gene TRBJ2-5; no clear D. The V end lost 5 bases, the J end lost 6 bases, and 7 bases lay between the germline ends. CDR3 length: 11 amino acids.

The chain combines TRBV29-1 with TRBJ2-7; D is uncertain. Trimming shortened V by 2 bases and J by 1 base, and 3 bases separated the two germline ends. Germline CDR1 SQVTM, CDR2 ANQGSEA. The CDR3 sequence is 11 residues long. The CDR3, as DNA: TGCAGCGTTGAACGGTCCTACGAGCAGTACTTC. Translated: CSVERSYEQYF.

The rearrangement uses TRBV28 and TRBJ2-7; TRBD1 is a possible D gene (6 bases). The CDR3 is made up of 13 amino acids. The germline V gene encodes CDR1 MDHEN and CDR2 SYDVKM. The germline V and J ends were trimmed by 7 bases and 2 bases, with 12 bases remaining between them. The CDR3 spells CASIDRLTYEQYF. CDR3 nucleotides: TGTGCCAGCATCGACAGGTTGACCTACGAGCAGTACTTC.

CDR3 region: CASSLDISGELFF. The CDR3 bases are TGTGCCAGCAGCTTAGATATTAGCGGGGAGCTGTTTTTT. The chain recombines TRBV7-9 with TRBJ2-2; D remains unclear. The V end lost 1 base, the J end lost 7 bases, and 7 bases lay between the germline ends. The CDR3 runs to 13 residues. CDR1 and CDR2 (germline): SEHNR, FQNEAQ (reference sequence).

Concerning this clone itself: A junction boundary mismatches the germline segment, possibly from a read error. CDR3 in amino acids: CASSLSGGSARF. The CDR3, as DNA: TGTGCCAGCAGTCTAAGCGGGGGTAGCGCCCGTTTT. The chain employs TRBV7-6 and TRBJ1-1; a weak D match, TRBD1 (5 bases). CDR1 is SGHVS, CDR2 FNYEAQ, per germline. The CDR3 is 12 amino acids.

The chain carries TRBV5-4 and TRBJ2-2; maybe TRBD2 (7 bases). The CDR3 length is 15 residues. Between the trimmed V and J ends, which lost 6 bases and 5 bases, there was a span of 17 bases. The V gene's germline CDR1 is SGHNT and CDR2 YYREEE (reference sequence). CDR3 sequence reads: CASNTRGALTGELFF. DNA of the CDR3: TGTGCCAGCAATACTCGGGGGGCCCTAACCGGGGAGCTGTTTTTT.

The chain combines TRBV6-2 or TRBV6-3 with TRBJ2-5, with a possible D match to TRBD2 (5 bases). With 6 bases removed from V and 5 bases from J, the gap between germline ends came to 19 bases. The CDR3 loop spans 15 amino acids. Germline V gene sequence: CDR1 MNHEY, CDR2 SVGEGT. The CDR3 nucleotides are TGTGCCAGCAGCCCGCTTGTGGGAGTAGAGGAGACCCAGTACTTC. This translates into CASSPLVGVEETQYF.

The rearrangement joins TRBV11-2 to TRBJ2-7; 8 nucleotides line up with TRBD1. The CDR3 covers 16 residues. Trimming cost V 1 base and J 0 bases; bases outside gene matches: 5. Germline V lookup: CDR1 SGHAT, CDR2 FQNNGV. CDR3 sequence: CASSLGRDRSSYEQYF. The CDR3 DNA is TGTGCCAGCAGCTTAGGTCGGGACAGGAGCTCCTACGAGCAGTACTTC.

The V and J genes are TRBV19 and TRBJ1-1, with D possibly being TRBD1 (6 bases). CDR3 length: 17 amino acids. Germline CDR1 and CDR2: LNHDA and SQIVND (reference sequence). Trimming removed 1 base from V and 4 bases from J, with 19 bases in between. CDR3 residues: CASSIGDTHAVGTEAFF. In DNA form, the CDR3 reads TGTGCCAGTAGTATAGGGGACACGCACGCCGTGGGCACTGAAGCTTTCTTT.

The genes are TRBV5-1 and TRBJ2-2, with D unclear. Germline lookup yields CDR1 SGHRS and CDR2 YFSETQ. The CDR3 loop spans 16 amino acids. The V end was cut by 4 bases, the J end by 3 bases, with 16 bases between. The chain's CDR3 is CASSPLQTSHTGELFF. CDR3 nucleotides: TGCGCCAGCAGCCCGCTCCAAACATCTCACACCGGGGAGCTGTTTTTT. The variable domain in full, completed from reference TRBV5-1 and TRBJ2-2, reads KAGVTQTPRYLIKTRGQQVTLSCSPISGHRSVSWYQQTPGQGLQFLFEYFSETQRNKGNFPGRFSGRQFSNSRSEMNVSTLELGDSALYLCASSPLQTSHTGELFFGEGSRLTVL.

This chain uses TRBV6-2 or TRBV6-3 with TRBJ2-1; D might be TRBD2 (6 bases). Germline V gene lookup returns CDR1 MNHEY and CDR2 SVGEGT. The CDR3 runs to 13 residues. The V gene lost 0 bases and the J gene lost 10 bases, with 10 bases spanning the gap. This CDR3 is CASSYSSRGEQFF. For the CDR3, the DNA is TGTGCCAGCAGTTACTCCTCCCGGGGGGAGCAGTTCTTC.

This clone was counted once. The gene calls are TRBV20-1 and TRBJ1-4, with D maybe TRBD1 (5 bases). Trimming stripped 3 bases from V and 8 bases from J, with 13 bases between. The CDR3 is made up of 13 amino acids. Germline loops: CDR1 DFQATT, CDR2 SNEGSKA (reference sequence). The CDR3, as DNA: TGCAGTGCTAGTCCTCAGGGTGGGGAAAAACTGTTTTTT. It is translated as CSASPQGGEKLFF.

This chain links TRBV7-9 with TRBJ2-7; TRBD1 aligns across 10 bases. The CDR3 extends over 17 amino acids. After removal of 2 bases from V and 3 bases from J, the junction contained 10 bases not matched to a gene. Germline loops: CDR1 SEHNR, CDR2 FQNEAQ (reference sequence). The CDR3 DNA follows: TGTGCCAGCAGCTTAAGGACAGGGGGGACGGCGTTCTACGAGCAGTACTTC. This gives the protein CASSLRTGGTAFYEQYF.

The V and J genes are TRBV27 and TRBJ1-1; D might be TRBD1 (5 bases). There are 15 residues in the CDR3. Trimming stripped 8 bases from V and 1 base from J, with 17 bases between. Germline-derived CDR1 and CDR2 are MNHEY and SMNVEV (reference sequence). The CDR3 nucleotides read TGTGCCAGCTTAGGTTTGATAGGACAGAACACTGAAGCTTTCTTT. Translating gives CASLGLIGQNTEAFF.

The chain uses TRBV27 and TRBJ2-1, with 7 bases that match TRBD2. Germline CDR1 and CDR2: MNHEY and SMNVEV (reference sequence). V was pared by 5 bases and J by 6 bases, with 7 bases of the junction left unmatched. The CDR3 sequence is 14 residues long. Here the CDR3 reads CASSEGGLVNEQFF. The CDR3 DNA sequence: TGTGCCAGCAGTGAGGGCGGACTAGTCAATGAGCAGTTCTTC.

The gene calls are TRBV6-5 and TRBJ1-4; 9 bases map to TRBD1. The trim removed 6 bases at V and 8 bases at J, leaving 4 bases unmatched. Germline CDR1 and CDR2: MNHEY and SVGAGI. CDR3 size: 13 residues. In DNA form, the CDR3 reads TGTGCCAGCAGGAGACAGGGGGGCGAAAAACTGTTTTTT. Its protein product is CASRRQGGEKLFF.

The J gene is TRBJ2-1, the V gene TRBV4-1; 10 bases are a match to TRBD2. Germline V gene data show CDR1 as MGHRA and CDR2 as YSYEKL. The CDR3 covers 15 residues. V shed 4 bases and J 14 bases; nucleotides not matched to a gene: 14. In DNA, the CDR3 is TGCGCCAGCAGCCCCGGGACTAGCGCCGAGCTCGGCGAGTTCTTC. Amino acid sequence: CASSPGTSAELGEFF.